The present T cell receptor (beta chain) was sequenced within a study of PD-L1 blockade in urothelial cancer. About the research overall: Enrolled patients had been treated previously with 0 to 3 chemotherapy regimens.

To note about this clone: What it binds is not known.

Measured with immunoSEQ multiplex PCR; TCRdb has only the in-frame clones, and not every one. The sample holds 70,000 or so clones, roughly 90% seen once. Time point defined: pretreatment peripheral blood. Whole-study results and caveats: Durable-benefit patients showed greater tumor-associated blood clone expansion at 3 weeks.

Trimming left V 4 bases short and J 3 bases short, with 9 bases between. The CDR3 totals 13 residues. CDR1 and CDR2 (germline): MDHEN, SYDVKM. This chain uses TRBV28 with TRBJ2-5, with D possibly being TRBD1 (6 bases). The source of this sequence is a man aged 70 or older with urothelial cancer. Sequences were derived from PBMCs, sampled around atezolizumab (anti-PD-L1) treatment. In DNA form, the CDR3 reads TGTGCCAGCAGTTCCAGACAGGAAGAGACCCAGTACTTC. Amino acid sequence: CASSSRQEETQYF.